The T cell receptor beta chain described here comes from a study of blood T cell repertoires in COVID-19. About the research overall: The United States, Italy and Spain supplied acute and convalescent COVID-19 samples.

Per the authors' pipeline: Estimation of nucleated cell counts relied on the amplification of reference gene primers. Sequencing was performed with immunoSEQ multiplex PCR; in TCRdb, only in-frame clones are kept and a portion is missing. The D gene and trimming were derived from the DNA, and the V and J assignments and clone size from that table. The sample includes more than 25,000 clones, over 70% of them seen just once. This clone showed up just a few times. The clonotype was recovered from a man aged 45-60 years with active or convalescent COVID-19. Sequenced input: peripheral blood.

DNA of the CDR3: TGTGCCAGCAGCCAAGATGCGGGAGGGTACAATGAGCAGTTCTTC. It yields the protein CASSQDAGGYNEQFF. This chain uses TRBV4-2 with TRBJ2-1, with 9 bases fitting TRBD2. The CDR3 extends over 15 amino acids. Per the germline V gene, CDR1 is LGHNA and CDR2 is YNFKEQ. J gave up 4 bases and V 0 bases, and 1 base lay outside the gene matches.